This TCR beta chain was captured in a study of PD-L1 blockade in urothelial cancer. About the research overall: Atezolizumab therapy began for patients in about 2014, dosed at 1,200 mg intravenously every 3 weeks. Of prior chemotherapy regimens, patients had received between 0 and 3. After treatment start, blood was analyzed at 3 weeks (second dose) and at 6 weeks.

Time point indicated: peripheral blood 6 weeks after treatment start. Each patient gave between 1 and 8 samples of peripheral blood mononuclear cells, which were collected pretreatment and during treatment. Libraries were prepared by immunoSEQ multiplex PCR; TCRdb keeps only in-frame clonotypes and omits some of them. The sample contains around 40,000 clones, about 88% of which appear only once. Trimming at V came to 5 bases and at J to 1 base, leaving 3 bases not matched to a gene. The germline V gene encodes CDR1 SQVTM and CDR2 ANQGSEA. The CDR3 totals 14 residues. The chain has TRBV29-1 and TRBJ1-4; TRBD1 agrees at 8 bases. The sequence came from a man aged 65 to 85 with urothelial cancer. The sequenced sample was PBMCs, obtained around atezolizumab (anti-PD-L1) treatment. CDR3: CSVSTGETNEKLFF. CDR3 in DNA: TGCAGCGTTTCGACAGGGGAAACTAATGAAAAACTGTTTTTT.